This T cell receptor (beta chain) emerged from a study of shared clonotypes between healthy human individuals. Study details: Each donor had three CD4 naive, three CD4 memory, two CD8 naive and one CD8 memory plate.

General study results and limits: Against clonotypes common to all four donors, non-shared ones had lower generation probabilities.

Clones were sequenced by immunoSEQ multiplex PCR, and TCRdb holds only the in-frame ones, with some missing. The sample contains about 1,500,000 clones, around 97% of which appear only once. With respect to this clone: As yet, its antigen is unknown.

Donors, healthy HIV-negative adults, lacked recent acute infections or vaccinations. Adults of Caucasian background living in Nashville, Tennessee made up all donors. This TCR derives from a man aged 30 to 45 in good health. The specimen sequenced was naive CD4+ T cells sorted from blood. The sample's subset: CD45RA+ positively selected.

For the CDR3, the DNA is TGCGCCAGCAGGGTAGGACAAGAGACCCAGTACTTC. Residues: CASRVGQETQYF. The rearrangement uses TRBV10-2 and TRBJ2-5; D call uncertain. This CDR3 has 12 residues. The germline CDR1 and CDR2 sequences are WSHSY and SAAADI. Trimming took off 6 bases at V and 2 bases at J, with 7 bases between the two ends.